This entry is about one T cell receptor beta chain. The sample originates from a study of neoadjuvant anti-PD-1 for oral cavity cancer. In the study overall: Around day 43, patients without progression received a fourth nivolumab dose before surgery.

Most PBMC samples had 480 ng input DNA in six replicates. Measured with immunoSEQ multiplex PCR; TCRdb has only the in-frame clones, and not every one. Among fewer than 15,000 clones listed, about 70% were seen once. The time point is: after neoadjuvant nivolumab, at surgical resection. Looked up from germline, CDR1 is SEHNR and CDR2 is FQNEAQ (reference sequence). The V and J ends lost 5 bases and 0 bases, in that order; junction bases with no gene match: 10. CDR3 length: 17 amino acids. The source of this sequence is a person aged 40 to 85 with oral cavity squamous cell carcinoma. Sequenced material: PBMCs, taken after nivolumab (anti-PD-1) treatment. V and J are TRBV7-9 and TRBJ2-1; the match to TRBD2 covers 7 bases. CDR3 protein: CASSPVAGASSYNEQFF. Written as DNA, the CDR3 is TGTGCCAGCAGCCCTGTAGCGGGTGCGAGCTCCTACAATGAGCAGTTCTTC.